This T cell receptor beta chain is from a study of identical twins. TCRdb reprocessed the 5' RACE reads via MiXCR and lists one record per CDR3 protein. The sample gives under 800,000 distinct CDR3 sequences, 21% of which show up once; around 4.4% is in the top ten. The CDR3 covers 14 residues. Germline V CDR1 and CDR2: SQVTM, ANQGSEA. The V end lost 3 bases, the J end lost 3 bases, and 11 bases lay between the germline ends. This clonotype was found once. These data were also filed under a second study, of T cells expressing NK-cell markers.

This clonotype originated in a woman aged 18-29 years in good health. Sequencing was performed on PBMCs. The rearrangement joins TRBV29-1 to TRBJ2-2; D may be TRBD1 (6 bases). This chain's CDR3 is CSVDRGGYTGELFF. DNA for the CDR3: TGCAGCGTTGATCGAGGGGGTTACACCGGGGAGCTGTTTTTT.